This is a list of T cell receptor beta chains from one sample in a study of blood T cells in healthy people across ages. TCRdb re-derived calls from the 5' RACE reads in MiXCR, one entry per CDR3 protein. The data hold 800,000 to 950,000 distinct CDR3 sequences, with roughly 43% observed a single time. The sample comprised blood. The receptors come from a man aged 30 to 45 in good health. CDR3s leave out the opening cysteine and the closing phenylalanine or tryptophan. The order of the fields is CDR3 length, clone size, V gene, D gene, CDR3 protein. The D gene is left open where the match is weak. A row's size may be missing; if present it is once, few, many or a size class.

CDR3 length: 12
clone size: few
V gene: TRBV7-2
D gene: -
CDR3 protein: ASSIETAYYGYT

CDR3 length: 11
clone size: many
V gene: TRBV6-1
D gene: -
CDR3 protein: ASSEGDSKTQY

CDR3 length: 14
clone size: -
V gene: TRBV28
D gene: -
CDR3 protein: ASSGGGVIPPYEQY

CDR3 length: 13
clone size: -
V gene: TRBV7-2
D gene: -
CDR3 protein: ASSLVGPFNQPQH

CDR3 length: 10
clone size: -
V gene: TRBV7-9
D gene: -
CDR3 protein: ASSSLDATQY

CDR3 length: 12
clone size: -
V gene: TRBV5-1
D gene: TRBD1
CDR3 protein: ASSFRDRAYEQY

CDR3 length: 17
clone size: once
V gene: TRBV7-2
D gene: TRBD2
CDR3 protein: ASSPRGGLAGGNVDTQY

CDR3 length: 11
clone size: few
V gene: TRBV12-3/TRBV12-4
D gene: -
CDR3 protein: ASSSDRPQALH

CDR3 length: 14
clone size: few
V gene: TRBV7-9
D gene: -
CDR3 protein: ASSLAGGPPNQPQH

CDR3 length: 11
clone size: -
V gene: TRBV30
D gene: TRBD2
CDR3 protein: AWSGGAKDEQF

CDR3 length: 13
clone size: few
V gene: TRBV5-4
D gene: TRBD1
CDR3 protein: ASSFAGGSTGELF

CDR3 length: 15
clone size: -
V gene: TRBV4-1
D gene: -
CDR3 protein: AGSQALAVLHEDTQY

CDR3 length: 14
clone size: -
V gene: TRBV9
D gene: TRBD1
CDR3 protein: ASSLYPGTDSYEQY

CDR3 length: 10
clone size: -
V gene: TRBV11-2
D gene: -
CDR3 protein: AIDRFYNEQF

CDR3 length: 12
clone size: -
V gene: TRBV6-2/TRBV6-3
D gene: TRBD2
CDR3 protein: ASKLGLLVSEQY

CDR3 length: 13
clone size: -
V gene: TRBV9
D gene: -
CDR3 protein: ASSVLPDRSYEQY

CDR3 length: 14
clone size: -
V gene: TRBV11-2
D gene: -
CDR3 protein: ASSLGVIASYYGYT